These T cell receptor beta chains were read from a single sample in a study of cytomegalovirus exposure and HLA in healthy donors. Clones were sequenced by immunoSEQ multiplex PCR, and TCRdb holds only the in-frame ones, with some missing. Seen here are roughly 250,000 clones, about 86% observed once, and the top ten hold roughly 1.2%. Sequenced material: PBMCs. Receptor source: a woman in her 30s in good health and CMV-seropositive. Both conserved end residues are part of each CDR3. A D gene is named only where the DNA matches it firmly.

v_gene,d_gene,j_gene,len,CDR3aa
TRBV15,TRBD1,TRBJ2-7,15,CATSTKGQGDYEQYF
TRBV7-2,TRBD2,TRBJ2-1,15,CASSLRTSGSYEQFF
TRBV5-1,NA,TRBJ1-3,16,CASSSDPVTSGNTIYF
TRBV9,NA,TRBJ2-1,13,CASSVSGTNEQFF
TRBV7-9,TRBD1,TRBJ2-7,13,CAIPGQGTGEQYF
TRBV7-8,NA,TRBJ2-3,15,CASSIWSGSTDTQYF
TRBV2,TRBD1,TRBJ1-5,16,CASSEGTGESNQPQHF
TRBV27,NA,TRBJ1-1,11,CASSRGSEAFF
TRBV7-9,NA,TRBJ2-7,12,CASTTVHYEQYF
TRBV2,TRBD2,TRBJ2-3,15,CASSPLGLGGDTQYF
TRBV28,NA,TRBJ2-5,15,CASSLDGSEGETQYF
TRBV27,TRBD1,TRBJ2-1,13,CASRRTGSDEQFF
TRBV5-1,NA,TRBJ2-5,16,CASSLEGLAYQETQYF
TRBV10-1,TRBD1,TRBJ2-2,16,CASSGAGGTHTGELFF
TRBV7-7,NA,TRBJ2-1,15,CASSVSGAPYNEQFF
TRBV7-2,TRBD2,TRBJ2-5,15,CASSMRLAGAETQYF
TRBV10-3,NA,TRBJ1-2,13,CAISESQVAGYTF
TRBV27,TRBD1,TRBJ1-4,14,CASRWTGGDEKLFF
TRBV11-2,NA,TRBJ2-1,15,CASSPWGGLDNEQFF
TRBV4-2,TRBD2,TRBJ2-1,14,CASSRAVAGNEQFF
TRBV19,TRBD1,TRBJ1-5,14,CATSGTAGNQPQHF
TRBV27,NA,TRBJ1-2,14,CASSPQTANYGYTF
TRBV7-8,NA,TRBJ2-1,11,CASSSSNEQFF
TRBV6-4,TRBD2,TRBJ2-7,16,CASSEAGTSETYEQYF
TRBV15,TRBD1,TRBJ2-2,15,CATSKDRQGAGELFF
TRBV5-1,TRBD1,TRBJ1-2,16,CASSLAEYGTGGGYTF
TRBV2,TRBD2,TRBJ2-5,16,CASRLSSGSRQETQYF
TRBV29-1,NA,TRBJ2-5,13,CSVDGEAQETQYF
TRBV11-3,TRBD1,TRBJ2-1,14,CASSSGQEYNEQFF
TRBV5-1,TRBD2,TRBJ2-2,17,CASSSGLAGVLTGELFF
TRBV15,NA,TRBJ1-1,15,CATSITAGITPEAFF
TRBV10-3,TRBD1,TRBJ2-5,11,CAISDRDSAYF
TRBV15,TRBD2,TRBJ2-3,18,CATSSLKLAGGAADTQYF
TRBV5-1,TRBD1,TRBJ2-5,16,CASSFSSPGTGGIQYF
TRBV19,TRBD1,TRBJ1-1,12,CASETGGGEAFF
TRBV7-9,NA,TRBJ1-2,13,CASSGEGMVGYTF
TRBV5-1,NA,TRBJ1-4,15,CASSDPGEGGEKLFF
TRBV10-1,TRBD1,TRBJ2-1,16,CASSDPTGSSYNEQFF
TRBV18,TRBD2,TRBJ2-1,15,CASSPSGGPSNEQFF
TRBV10-2,TRBD2,TRBJ2-3,15,CASSDSSGLTDTQYF
TRBV7-2,NA,TRBJ2-5,12,CASSLGVETQYF
TRBV29-1,NA,TRBJ1-1,13,CSVFDRTGGEAFF
TRBV27,TRBD1,TRBJ1-5,15,CASSQDRASNQPQHF
TRBV27,TRBD2,TRBJ2-5,16,CASSFSLAGSQETQYF
TRBV15,NA,TRBJ1-5,13,CATSPRDNQPQHF
TRBV29-1,NA,TRBJ1-2,12,CSVEYGGEGYTF
TRBV5-6,TRBD2,TRBJ2-2,16,CASSLRTSGRTGELFF
TRBV2,NA,TRBJ2-5,13,CARAALVRETQYF
TRBV5-1,NA,TRBJ1-4,14,CASSEGVSNEKLFF
TRBV7-9,NA,TRBJ2-1,12,CASSSRTDEQFF
TRBV27,TRBD2,TRBJ2-1,16,CASSLSGGSSYNEQFF
TRBV27,NA,TRBJ1-5,13,CASRPQGNQPQHF
TRBV14,NA,TRBJ2-7,13,CASSPGAYYEQYF
TRBV11-2,NA,TRBJ1-2,14,CASSLIQGNYGYTF
TRBV19,NA,TRBJ1-2,13,CASSIKGDYGYTF